This T cell receptor beta chain was captured in a study of Graves' ophthalmopathy and Graves' hyperthyroidism. Study context: Researchers obtained peripheral blood at initial diagnosis, before any treatment had begun.

This clonotype was observed many times. RNA transcripts were the template, and TCR beta CDR3 regions were amplified from them. In the first round, RT-PCR was carried out with HTBI primers, and a multiplex PCR formed the second round. TCRdb independently ran MiXCR on the multiplex PCR reads; one entry per CDR3 protein. The sample has some 750,000 distinct CDR3 sequences; 40% are singletons. The sequence came from an adult man with Graves' ophthalmopathy. The sample taken for sequencing was peripheral blood.

The CDR3, as DNA: TGTGCCAGCAGCCTGAGCGGGAGGGGCTCCTACGAGCAGTACTTC. Encoded protein: CASSLSGRGSYEQYF. The chain employs TRBV11-2 and TRBJ2-7; 10 bases match TRBD2. This CDR3 contains 15 residues. Germline loops: CDR1 SGHAT, CDR2 FQNNGV. V lost 5 bases and J lost 0; bases outside the gene matches: 4.